The clone carrying this T cell receptor (beta chain) was detected only a few times. The antigen remains undetermined. Germline loops: CDR1 SGHTA, CDR2 FQGNSA. The CDR3 length is 15 residues. With 2 bases removed from V and 3 bases from J, the gap between germline ends came to 11 bases. The PCR was carried out with 60 Vbeta primers and 13 Jbeta primers. Here immunoSEQ multiplex PCR was the method, and the copy in TCRdb shows in-frame clones only, minus some. The sample has approximately 220,000 clones; about three quarters are singletons. The data originate from a study of cytomegalovirus exposure and HLA in healthy donors. This cohort consisted of healthy bone marrow donors. Overall study results and limits: Sequencing likely produced, as an artifact, a cluster of highly shared sequence variants. Reports credit the classifier with highly specific, highly sensitive diagnosis of cytomegalovirus status. A later examination showed that TCR association rates differed by HLA locus, with DRB1 most and HLA-C fewest.

V gene TRBV7-2 combines with J gene TRBJ1-5; tentative D call: TRBD1 (6 bases). The sequenced sample consisted of PBMCs. The sequence was obtained from a male donor in good health and CMV-seronegative. The CDR3 DNA is TGTGCCAGCAGCTTAAGGGGGGGCTACAATCAGCCCCAGCATTTT. Protein product: CASSLRGGYNQPQHF.